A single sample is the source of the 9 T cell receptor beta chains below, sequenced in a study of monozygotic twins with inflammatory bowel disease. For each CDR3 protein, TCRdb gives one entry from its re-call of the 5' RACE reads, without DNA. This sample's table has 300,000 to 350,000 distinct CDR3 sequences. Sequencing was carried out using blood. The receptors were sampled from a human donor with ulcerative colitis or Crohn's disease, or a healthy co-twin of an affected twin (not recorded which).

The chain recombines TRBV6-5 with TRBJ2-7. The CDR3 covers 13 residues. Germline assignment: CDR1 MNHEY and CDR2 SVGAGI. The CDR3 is CASRPDRSDEQYF.

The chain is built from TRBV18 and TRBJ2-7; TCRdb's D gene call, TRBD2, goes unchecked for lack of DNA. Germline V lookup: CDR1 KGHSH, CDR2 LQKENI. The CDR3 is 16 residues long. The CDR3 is CASSPTTGPRIHEQYF.

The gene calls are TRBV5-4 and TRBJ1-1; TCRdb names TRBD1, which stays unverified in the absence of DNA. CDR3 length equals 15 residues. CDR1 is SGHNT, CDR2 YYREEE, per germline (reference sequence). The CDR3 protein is CASSTQQGRRTEAFF.

The CDR3 sequence is CSVEDRVYEQYF. The V and J genes are TRBV29-1 and TRBJ2-7; TCRdb names TRBD1, which stays unverified in the absence of DNA. The CDR3 sequence is 12 residues long. Germline V gene data show CDR1 as SQVTM and CDR2 as ANQGSEA.

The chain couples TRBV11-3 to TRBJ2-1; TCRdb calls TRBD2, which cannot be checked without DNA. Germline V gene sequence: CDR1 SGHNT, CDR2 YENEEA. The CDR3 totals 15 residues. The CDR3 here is CASSQGTSETNEQFF.

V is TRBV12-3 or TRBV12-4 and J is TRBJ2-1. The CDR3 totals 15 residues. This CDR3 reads CASSLVQSSYNEQFF.

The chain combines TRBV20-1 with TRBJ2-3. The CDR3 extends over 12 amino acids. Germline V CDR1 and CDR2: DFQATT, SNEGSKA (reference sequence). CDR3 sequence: CSARSLADTQYF.

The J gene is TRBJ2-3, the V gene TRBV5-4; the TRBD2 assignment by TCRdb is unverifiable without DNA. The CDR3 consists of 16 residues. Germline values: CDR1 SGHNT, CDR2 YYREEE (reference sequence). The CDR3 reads CASSLASGGAADTQYF.

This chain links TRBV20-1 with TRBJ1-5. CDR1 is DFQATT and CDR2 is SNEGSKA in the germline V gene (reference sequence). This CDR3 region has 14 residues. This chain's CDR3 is CSARMEKGNQPQHF.